The 18 T cell receptor beta chains presented below share a single source sample, sequenced in a study of blood T cells in healthy people across ages. The authors ran a second PCR of roughly 6 to 12 cycles using a sample-barcoded 5' primer and a J-beta primer mix. TCRdb independently ran MiXCR on the 5' RACE reads; one entry per CDR3 protein. Of some 800,000 distinct CDR3 sequences in the sample, around two fifths were seen once. Sequencing was done on a sample of blood. Receptors originate from a man aged 55 to 69 in good health.

This clonotype was seen a handful of times. The chain combines TRBV4-3 with TRBJ2-7, with TRBD2 matching over 10 bases. The V gene's germline CDR1 is LGHNA and CDR2 YSLEER. Germline trimming cut 0 bases from V and 9 bases from J; bases unmatched to any gene: 11. This CDR3 has 16 amino acids. CDR3 in amino acids: CASSQDRSSGGLGQYF. The CDR3 nucleotides are TGCGCCAGCAGCCAAGACAGGTCTAGCGGGGGTTTAGGGCAGTACTTC.

This clonotype was found many times. The chain is built from TRBV29-1 and TRBJ1-2; maybe TRBD1 (6 bases). CDR3 length: 16 amino acids. Deletions cut 5 bases from V and 4 bases from J, with 23 bases between. Germline V CDR1 and CDR2: SQVTM, ANQGSEA. CDR3 loop: CSVLPLAGTTLYGYTF. For the CDR3, the DNA is TGCAGCGTTCTCCCTCTGGCAGGGACAACCCTCTATGGCTACACCTTC.

The V call is TRBV12-3 or TRBV12-4, the J call TRBJ2-7, with 8 positions matching TRBD1. V trimming: 5 bases; J trimming: 5 bases; junction bases outside the gene matches: 5. There are 13 residues in the CDR3. The CDR3 coding sequence is TGTGCCAGCAGTAACGGACAGGGCCACGAGCAGTACTTC. This encodes CASSNGQGHEQYF.

This chain links TRBV3-1 with TRBJ2-7; D uncertain. The J call is uncertain, as TRBJ2-1 better fits the DNA end. The length of the CDR3 is 13 residues. Per the germline V gene, CDR1 is LGHDT and CDR2 is YNNKEL (reference sequence). The CDR3 sequence: CASSRGETYEQFF. Written as DNA, the CDR3 is TGTGCCAGCAGCCGCGGAGAGACCTACGAGCAGTTCTTC.

The J gene is TRBJ1-1, the V gene TRBV28; the D is unclear. There are 11 residues in the CDR3. V lost 6 bases and J lost 11, with 13 bases in between. Germline assignment: CDR1 MDHEN and CDR2 SYDVKM. The CDR3 protein is CASREGFYAFF. DNA of the CDR3: TGTGCCAGCAGGGAGGGATTCTACGCTTTCTTT.

The chain carries TRBV7-6 and TRBJ2-1; possible D gene TRBD1, 6 bases. Germline-derived CDR1 and CDR2 are SGHVS and FNYEAQ. CDR3 length: 16 residues. V dropped 5 bases and J dropped 7 bases, with 21 bases sitting between them. The CDR3 coding sequence is TGTGCCAGCAGCCCCCAACAGGGATACGTACCGAATGAGCAGTTCTTC. As protein: CASSPQQGYVPNEQFF.

The gene calls are TRBV29-1 and TRBJ2-1, with 11 bases that match TRBD2. CDR1 is SQVTM and CDR2 is ANQGSEA in the germline V gene. V shed 2 bases and J 7 bases; nucleotides not matched to a gene: 7. This CDR3 region has 15 residues. CDR3 in DNA: TGCAGCGTTGAAAGCTTAGCGGGGGGGCGTAATGAGCAGTTCTTC. Protein: CSVESLAGGRNEQFF.

V and J are TRBV5-4 and TRBJ1-2; TRBD1 agrees at 11 bases. Germline V CDR1 and CDR2: SGHNT, YYREEE (reference sequence). This CDR3 is 15 amino acids long. The ends lost 3 bases at V and 6 bases at J; junction bases unmatched: 7. CDR3 bases: TGTGCCAGCAGCTGGGACAGGGGGGCGAGGGATGGCTACACCTTC. Residues: CASSWDRGARDGYTF.

This clonotype came up a few times. This sequence joins TRBV7-9 and TRBJ2-1; 10 positions match TRBD2. Germline CDR1 is SEHNR and CDR2 is FQNEAQ (reference sequence). The trim removed 5 bases at V and 7 bases at J, leaving 11 bases unmatched. CDR3 length equals 16 residues. The CDR3 coding sequence is TGTGCCAGCAGCGACAAATCGGGACTAGCGATTAATGAGCAGTTCTTC. Its protein product is CASSDKSGLAINEQFF.

This clonotype was found a few times. The chain recombines TRBV20-1 with TRBJ2-1; 13 bases fit TRBD2. Germline values: CDR1 DFQATT, CDR2 SNEGSKA (reference sequence). The CDR3 is 15 residues long. With V trimmed by 3 bases and J by 8 bases, 7 bases remained unmatched. The CDR3 region has the DNA TGCAGTGCTAGCCGTACTAGCGGGGGGGCCTATGAGCAGTTCTTC. It codes for CSASRTSGGAYEQFF.

Here the CDR3 DNA reads TGCAGTGCTAGGACGGCGACTATGAACACTGAAGCTTTCTTT. Encoded protein: CSARTATMNTEAFF. V gene TRBV20-1 combines with J gene TRBJ1-1, with D hard to call. The CDR3 consists of 14 residues. The germline V and J ends were trimmed by 3 bases and 0 bases, with 11 bases remaining between them. Germline V gene lookup returns CDR1 DFQATT and CDR2 SNEGSKA (reference sequence).

This clonotype has more than one count but fewer than ten. The chain couples TRBV24-1 to TRBJ2-5, with D tentatively TRBD2 (5 bases). Looked up from germline, CDR1 is KGHDR and CDR2 is SFDVKD. The CDR3 contains 16 residues. V lost 0 bases to trimming and J lost 3 bases, with 13 bases between them. The CDR3 here is CATSDLSRSGKETQYF. Written as DNA, the CDR3 is TGTGCCACCAGTGATTTGTCACGTTCGGGAAAAGAGACCCAGTACTTC.

The chain links TRBV7-9 to TRBJ1-2; unclear D gene. This CDR3 region has 14 residues. Trimming removed 2 bases from V and 7 bases from J, with 14 bases in between. Germline CDR1 SEHNR, CDR2 FQNEAQ (reference sequence). The CDR3 loop is CASSLRADTCGYTF. CDR3 nucleotides: TGTGCCAGCAGCTTAAGGGCAGATACTTGTGGCTACACCTTC. The whole variable domain, filled in from reference TRBV7-9 and TRBJ1-2, reads DTGVSQNPRHKITKRGQNVTFRCDPISEHNRLYWYRQTLGQGPEFLTYFQNEAQLEKSRLLSDRFSAERPKGSFSTLEIQRTEQGDSAMYLCASSLRADTCGYTFGSGTRLTVV.

The rearrangement links TRBV6-5 to TRBJ1-4, with D perhaps TRBD1 (5 bases). The CDR3 is 13 amino acids. Germline-derived CDR1 and CDR2 are MNHEY and SVGAGI. The ends were cut back, 8 bases at V and 5 bases at J, with 12 bases in the middle. The CDR3 DNA reads TGTGCCAGCGGGGGAACGTTCAATGAAAAACTGTTTTTT. Its translation: CASGGTFNEKLFF.

This clonotype was counted only a few times. The chain couples TRBV4-1 to TRBJ2-5, with D tentatively TRBD1 or TRBD2 (5 bases each). Gene TRBJ2-7 matches the end of the DNA better, so the J call may be wrong. This CDR3 comprises 17 residues. The germline V gene has CDR1 MGHRA and CDR2 YSYEKL. The CDR3 DNA follows: TGCGCCAGCAGCCAAGAATACAGGACTTCGCCTCTCTACGAGCAGTACTTC. As protein: CASSQEYRTSPLYEQYF.

The chain couples TRBV6-2 or TRBV6-3 to TRBJ2-5; 10 nucleotides match TRBD1. The length of the CDR3 is 15 residues. Per germline, CDR1 MNHEY and CDR2 SVGEGT. V gave up 5 bases and J gave up 11 bases; unmatched junction bases: 14. The CDR3 loop reads CASSKRQGASDEQYF. For the CDR3, the DNA is TGTGCCAGCAGTAAAAGACAGGGGGCGTCGGATGAGCAGTACTTC.

There are a few counts of this clonotype. This sequence joins TRBV12-3 or TRBV12-4 and TRBJ1-2; perhaps TRBD1 as D (5 bases). The CDR3 totals 15 residues. The ends were cut back, 1 base at V and 2 bases at J, with 11 bases in the middle. The CDR3 region is CASSLGGTGNYGYTF. CDR3 bases: TGTGCCAGCAGTTTAGGGGGGACGGGGAACTATGGCTACACCTTC.

This chain links TRBV7-2 with TRBJ2-1; 9 bases line up with TRBD2. After removal of 1 base from V and 6 bases from J, the junction contained 10 bases not matched to a gene. The germline V gene encodes CDR1 SGHTA and CDR2 FQGNSA. The CDR3 has 17 amino acids. The CDR3 protein is CASSLVSLAGPGNEQFF. The CDR3 nucleotides are TGTGCCAGCAGCTTAGTATCGCTAGCGGGGCCGGGCAATGAGCAGTTCTTC.